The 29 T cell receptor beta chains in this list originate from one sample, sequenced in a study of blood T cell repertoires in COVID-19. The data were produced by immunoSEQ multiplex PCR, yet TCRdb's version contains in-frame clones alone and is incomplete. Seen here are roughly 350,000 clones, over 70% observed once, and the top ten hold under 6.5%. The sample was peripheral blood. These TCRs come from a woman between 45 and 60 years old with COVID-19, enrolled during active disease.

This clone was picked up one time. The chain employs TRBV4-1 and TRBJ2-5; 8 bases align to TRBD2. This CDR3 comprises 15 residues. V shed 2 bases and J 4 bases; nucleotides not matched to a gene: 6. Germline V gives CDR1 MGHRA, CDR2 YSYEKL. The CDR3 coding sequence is TGCGCCAGCAGCCAAAGCGGGAGTGGTGGAGAGACCCAGTACTTC. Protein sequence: CASSQSGSGGETQYF.

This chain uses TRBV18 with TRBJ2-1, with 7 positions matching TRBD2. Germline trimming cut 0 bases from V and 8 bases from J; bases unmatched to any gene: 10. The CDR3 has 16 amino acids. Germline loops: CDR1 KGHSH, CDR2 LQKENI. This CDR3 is CASSPPWREGRDEQFF. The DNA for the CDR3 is TGTGCCAGCTCACCACCGTGGAGGGAGGGCCGGGATGAGCAGTTCTTC.

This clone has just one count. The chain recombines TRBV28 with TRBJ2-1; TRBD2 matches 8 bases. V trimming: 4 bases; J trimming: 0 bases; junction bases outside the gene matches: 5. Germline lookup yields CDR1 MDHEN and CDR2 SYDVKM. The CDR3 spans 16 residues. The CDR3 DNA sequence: TGTGCCAGCAGTTACCAGCGGGGGAGCTCCTACAATGAGCAGTTCTTC. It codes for CASSYQRGSSYNEQFF.

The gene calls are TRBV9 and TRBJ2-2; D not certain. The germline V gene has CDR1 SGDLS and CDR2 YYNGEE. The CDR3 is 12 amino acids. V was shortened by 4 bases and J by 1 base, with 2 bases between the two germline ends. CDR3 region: CASSQNTGELFF. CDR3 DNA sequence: TGTGCCAGCAGCCAGAACACCGGGGAGCTGTTTTTT.

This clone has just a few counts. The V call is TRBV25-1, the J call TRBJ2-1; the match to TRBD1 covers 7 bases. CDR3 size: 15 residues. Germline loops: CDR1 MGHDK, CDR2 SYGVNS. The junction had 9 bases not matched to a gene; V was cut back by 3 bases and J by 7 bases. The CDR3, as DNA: TGTGCCAGCAGTGATGCCCAGGGGGTCTATAATGAGCAGTTCTTC. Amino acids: CASSDAQGVYNEQFF.

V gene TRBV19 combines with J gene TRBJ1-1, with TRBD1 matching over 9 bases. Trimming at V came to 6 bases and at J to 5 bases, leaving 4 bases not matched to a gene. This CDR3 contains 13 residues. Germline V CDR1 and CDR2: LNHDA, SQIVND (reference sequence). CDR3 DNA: TGTGCCAGTAGAGGACAGGGGTCGACTGAAGCTTTCTTT. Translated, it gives CASRGQGSTEAFF.

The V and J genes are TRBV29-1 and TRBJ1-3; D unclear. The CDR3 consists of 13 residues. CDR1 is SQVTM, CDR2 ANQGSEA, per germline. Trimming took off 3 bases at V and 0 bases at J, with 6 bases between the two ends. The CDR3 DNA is TGCAGCGTTGAGAGGTCCTCTGGAAACACCATATATTTT. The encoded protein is CSVERSSGNTIYF.

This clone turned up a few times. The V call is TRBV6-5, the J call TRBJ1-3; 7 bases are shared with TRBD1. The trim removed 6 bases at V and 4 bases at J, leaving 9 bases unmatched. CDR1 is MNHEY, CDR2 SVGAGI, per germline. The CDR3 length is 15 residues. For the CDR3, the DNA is TGTGCCAGCAGGCAGGGGGTTGCGAAAGGAAACACCATATATTTT. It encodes CASRQGVAKGNTIYF.

The CDR3 reads CATSDPPSFGGPGNEQFF. For the CDR3, the DNA is TGTGCCACCAGTGACCCACCCTCCTTCGGGGGACCAGGGAATGAGCAGTTCTTC. This chain joins TRBV24-1 and TRBJ2-1; TRBD2 might be the D (6 bases). V was shortened by 4 bases and J by 7 bases, with 25 bases between the two germline ends. Germline CDR1 is KGHDR and CDR2 is SFDVKD. The CDR3 sequence is 18 residues long.

The DNA of the CDR3 is TGTGCCAGCAGCCGGACAGGGGAGGAGATATACTACGAGCAGTACTTC. This encodes CASSRTGEEIYYEQYF. The genes are TRBV5-6 and TRBJ2-7; 9 bases fit TRBD1. The CDR3 has 16 amino acids. Trimming at V came to 4 bases and at J to 3 bases, leaving 11 bases not matched to a gene. Per the germline V gene, CDR1 is SGHDT and CDR2 is YYEEEE.

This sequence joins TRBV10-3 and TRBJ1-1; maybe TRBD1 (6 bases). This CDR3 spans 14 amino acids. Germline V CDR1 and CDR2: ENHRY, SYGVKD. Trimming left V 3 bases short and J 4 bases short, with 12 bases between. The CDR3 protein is CAISEGGGGTEAFF. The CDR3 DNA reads TGTGCCATCAGTGAAGGAGGGGGGGGCACTGAAGCTTTCTTT.

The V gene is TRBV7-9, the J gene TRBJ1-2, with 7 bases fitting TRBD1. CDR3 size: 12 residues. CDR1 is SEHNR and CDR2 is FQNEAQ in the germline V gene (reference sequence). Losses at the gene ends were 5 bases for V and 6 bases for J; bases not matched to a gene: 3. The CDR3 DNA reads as TGTGCCAGCAGCCAACAGGGGAATGGCTACACCTTC. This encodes CASSQQGNGYTF.

The CDR3 DNA is TGCAGCGGACTACAGGAGGGTGGCGAAAAACTGTTTTTT. As protein: CSGLQEGGEKLFF. This sequence joins TRBV29-1 and TRBJ1-4; D is possibly TRBD1 (5 bases). The germline gives CDR1 SQVTM, CDR2 ANQGSEA. This CDR3 contains 13 residues. Trimming took off 7 bases at V and 8 bases at J, with 17 bases between the two ends.

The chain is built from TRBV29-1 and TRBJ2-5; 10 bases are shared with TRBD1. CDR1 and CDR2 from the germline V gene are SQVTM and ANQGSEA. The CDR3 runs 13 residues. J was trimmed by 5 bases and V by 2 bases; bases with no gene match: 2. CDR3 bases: TGCAGCGTTGAAAGGGACAGGGGCGAGACCCAGTACTTC. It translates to CSVERDRGETQYF. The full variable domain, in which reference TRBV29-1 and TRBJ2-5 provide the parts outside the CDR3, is SAVISQKPSRDICQRGTSLTIQCQVDSQVTMMFWYRQQPGQSLTLIATANQGSEATYESGFVIDKFPISRPNLTFSTLTVSNMSPEDSSIYLCSVERDRGETQYFGPGTRLLVL.

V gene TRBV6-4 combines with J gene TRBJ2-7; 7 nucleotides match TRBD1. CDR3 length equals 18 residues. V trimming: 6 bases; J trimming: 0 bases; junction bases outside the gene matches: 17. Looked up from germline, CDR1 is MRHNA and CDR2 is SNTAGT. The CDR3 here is CASSKLHLTGVLSYEQYF. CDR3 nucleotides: TGTGCCAGCAGCAAGCTCCACTTAACAGGGGTCCTCTCCTACGAGCAGTACTTC.

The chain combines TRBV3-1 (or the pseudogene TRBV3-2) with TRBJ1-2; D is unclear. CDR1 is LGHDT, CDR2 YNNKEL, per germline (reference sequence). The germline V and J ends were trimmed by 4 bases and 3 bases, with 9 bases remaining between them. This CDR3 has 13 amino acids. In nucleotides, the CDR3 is TGTGCCAGCAGCCCGCGGCTGGACTATGGCTACACCTTC. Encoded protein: CASSPRLDYGYTF.

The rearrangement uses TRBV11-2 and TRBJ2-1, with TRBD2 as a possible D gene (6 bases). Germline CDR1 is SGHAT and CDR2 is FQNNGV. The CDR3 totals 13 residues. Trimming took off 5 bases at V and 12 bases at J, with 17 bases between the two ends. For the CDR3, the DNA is TGTGCCAGCAGCCCAAGGGACTGGGGATGGCAGTTCTTC. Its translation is CASSPRDWGWQFF.

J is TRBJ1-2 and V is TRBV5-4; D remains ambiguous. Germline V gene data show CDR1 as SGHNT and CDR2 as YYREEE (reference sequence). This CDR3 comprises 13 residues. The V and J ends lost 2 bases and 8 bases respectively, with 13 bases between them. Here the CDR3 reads CASSFTANWGYTF. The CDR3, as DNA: TGTGCCAGCAGCTTCACAGCAAACTGGGGCTACACCTTC.

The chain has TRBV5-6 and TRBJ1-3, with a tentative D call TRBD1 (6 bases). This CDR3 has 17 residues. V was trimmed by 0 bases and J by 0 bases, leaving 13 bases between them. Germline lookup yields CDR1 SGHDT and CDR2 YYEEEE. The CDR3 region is CASSLGAGARSGNTIYF. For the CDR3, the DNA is TGTGCCAGCAGCTTGGGGGCAGGGGCACGCTCTGGAAACACCATATATTTT. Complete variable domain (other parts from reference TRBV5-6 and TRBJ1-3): DAGVTQSPTHLIKTRGQQVTLRCSPKSGHDTVSWYQQALGQGPQFIFQYYEEEERQRGNFPDRFSGHQFPNYSSELNVNALLLGDSALYLCASSLGAGARSGNTIYFGEGSWLTVV.

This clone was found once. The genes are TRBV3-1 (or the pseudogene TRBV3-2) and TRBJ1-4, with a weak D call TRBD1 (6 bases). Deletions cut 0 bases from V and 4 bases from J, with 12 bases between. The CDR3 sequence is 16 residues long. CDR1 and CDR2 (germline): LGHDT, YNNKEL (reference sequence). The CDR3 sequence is CASSQDQAGVNEKLFF. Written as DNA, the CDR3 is TGTGCCAGCAGCCAAGACCAGGCAGGGGTTAATGAAAAACTGTTTTTT.

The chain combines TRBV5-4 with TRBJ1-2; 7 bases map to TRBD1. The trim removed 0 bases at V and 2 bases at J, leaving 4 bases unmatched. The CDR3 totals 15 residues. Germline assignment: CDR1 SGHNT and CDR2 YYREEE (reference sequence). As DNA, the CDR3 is TGTGCCAGCAGCTTGGCCGACAGGGCCAACTATGGCTACACCTTC. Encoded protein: CASSLADRANYGYTF.

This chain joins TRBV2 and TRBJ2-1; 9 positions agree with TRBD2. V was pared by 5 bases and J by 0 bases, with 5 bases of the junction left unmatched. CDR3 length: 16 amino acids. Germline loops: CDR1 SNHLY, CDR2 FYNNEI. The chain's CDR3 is CASSPRSGSSYNEQFF. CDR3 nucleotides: TGTGCCAGCAGTCCCCGTAGCGGGAGCTCCTACAATGAGCAGTTCTTC.

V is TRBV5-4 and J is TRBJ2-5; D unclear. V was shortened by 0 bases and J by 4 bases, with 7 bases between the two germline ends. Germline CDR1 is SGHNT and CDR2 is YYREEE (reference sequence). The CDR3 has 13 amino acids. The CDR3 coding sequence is TGTGCCAGCAGCTTGGCCTACCTAGAGACCCAGTACTTC. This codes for CASSLAYLETQYF.

This CDR3 is CASRLSLLGGSTDTQYF. The CDR3 DNA reads TGTGCCAGCAGACTATCTCTGTTGGGGGGAAGCACAGATACGCAGTATTTT. This rearrangement joins TRBV11-3 to TRBJ2-3; D possibly corresponds to TRBD2 (6 bases). Per the germline V gene, CDR1 is SGHNT and CDR2 is YENEEA. The CDR3 spans 17 residues. V lost 6 bases and J lost 0, with 19 bases in between.

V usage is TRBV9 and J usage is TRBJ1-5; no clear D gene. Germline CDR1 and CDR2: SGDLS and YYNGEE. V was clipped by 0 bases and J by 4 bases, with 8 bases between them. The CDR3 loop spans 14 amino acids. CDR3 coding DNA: TGTGCCAGCAGCGTAGGGGCCAGGAATCAGCCCCAGCATTTT. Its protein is CASSVGARNQPQHF.

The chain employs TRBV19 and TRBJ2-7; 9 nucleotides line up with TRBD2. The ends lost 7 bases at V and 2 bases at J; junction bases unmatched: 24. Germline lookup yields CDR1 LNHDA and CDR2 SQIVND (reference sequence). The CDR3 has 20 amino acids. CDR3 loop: CASTPLGRLESGRTPYEQYF. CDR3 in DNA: TGTGCCAGTACCCCCCTGGGACGGTTGGAAAGCGGGAGGACCCCCTACGAGCAGTACTTC.

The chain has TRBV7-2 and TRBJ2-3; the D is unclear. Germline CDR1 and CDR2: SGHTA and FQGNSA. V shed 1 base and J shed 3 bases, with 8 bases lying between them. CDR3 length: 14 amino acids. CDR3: CASSLVTRTDTQYF. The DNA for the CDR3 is TGTGCCAGCAGCTTAGTAACTCGGACAGATACGCAGTATTTT.

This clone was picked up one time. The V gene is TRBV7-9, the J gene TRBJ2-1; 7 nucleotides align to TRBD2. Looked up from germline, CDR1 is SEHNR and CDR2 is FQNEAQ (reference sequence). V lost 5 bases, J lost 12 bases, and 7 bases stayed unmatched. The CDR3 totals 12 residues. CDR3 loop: CASSTPREGQFF. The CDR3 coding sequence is TGTGCCAGCAGCACACCCAGGGAGGGGCAGTTCTTC.

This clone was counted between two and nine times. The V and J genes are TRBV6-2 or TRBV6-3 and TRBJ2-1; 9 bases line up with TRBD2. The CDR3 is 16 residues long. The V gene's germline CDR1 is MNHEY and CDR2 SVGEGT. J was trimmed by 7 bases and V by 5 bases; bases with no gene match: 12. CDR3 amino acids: CASSHQGTSLMNEQFF. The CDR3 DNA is TGTGCCAGCAGTCATCAAGGGACTAGCCTAATGAATGAGCAGTTCTTC.